The 14 T cell receptor beta chains presented below share a single source sample, sequenced in a study of blood T cell repertoires in COVID-19. Generated by immunoSEQ multiplex PCR, the TCRdb table keeps only in-frame clones and is missing some. The repertoire includes some 54,000 clones, 85% to 90% of them detected once, and around 10% sits in the top ten. The sample comprised peripheral blood. These TCRs come from a man older than 75 with active or convalescent COVID-19.

The chain links TRBV3-1 (or the pseudogene TRBV3-2) to TRBJ1-2; D is unresolved. Germline V CDR1 and CDR2: LGHDT, YNNKEL (reference sequence). The length of the CDR3 is 12 residues. The ends were cut back, 4 bases at V and 7 bases at J, with 10 bases in the middle. The CDR3 is CASSRPRGGYTF. In DNA, the CDR3 is TGTGCCAGCAGCCGACCCCGGGGTGGCTACACCTTC.

The V and J genes are TRBV9 and TRBJ1-5, with D perhaps TRBD1 (6 bases). V lost 4 bases and J 5 bases, leaving 13 bases between the germline ends. Germline V gene sequence: CDR1 SGDLS, CDR2 YYNGEE. The CDR3 has 14 amino acids. CDR3 amino acids: CASSPYRADQPQHF. CDR3 DNA: TGTGCCAGCAGCCCGTACAGGGCTGATCAGCCCCAGCATTTT.

This rearrangement joins TRBV5-4 to TRBJ1-2, with TRBD1 matching 7 bases. The CDR3 length is 14 residues. Trimming at V came to 0 bases and at J to 6 bases, leaving 5 bases not matched to a gene. Germline values: CDR1 SGHNT, CDR2 YYREEE (reference sequence). The CDR3 nucleotides read TGTGCCAGCAGCTTGGCCGCAGGGGGGAATGGCTACACCTTC. It encodes CASSLAAGGNGYTF. Full variable domain (outside the CDR3, taken from reference TRBV5-4 and TRBJ1-2): ETGVTQSPTHLIKTRGQQVTLRCSSQSGHNTVSWYQQALGQGPQFIFQYYREEENGRGNFPPRFSGLQFPNYSSELNVNALELDDSALYLCASSLAAGGNGYTFGSGTRLTVV.

V is TRBV7-9 and J is TRBJ2-5; D remains unclear. The ends were cut back, 1 base at V and 5 bases at J, with 11 bases in the middle. Per germline, CDR1 SEHNR and CDR2 FQNEAQ (reference sequence). The CDR3 loop spans 14 amino acids. Written as DNA, the CDR3 is TGTGCCAGCAGCTTAGGGCGTCTCGGGGAGACCCAGTACTTC. This translates into CASSLGRLGETQYF.

J is TRBJ2-2 and V is TRBV18, with D possibly being TRBD2 (6 bases). The CDR3 is made up of 15 amino acids. Germline CDR1 is KGHSH and CDR2 is LQKENI. Deletions cut 3 bases from V and 5 bases from J, with 13 bases between. CDR3 protein: CASSPPVSGTGELFF. CDR3 DNA: TGTGCCAGCTCACCGCCGGTTAGCGGTACCGGGGAGCTGTTTTTT.

This CDR3 is CASSVRRNTGELFF. CDR3 bases: TGTGCCAGCAGCGTGAGGAGGAACACCGGGGAGCTGTTTTTT. The chain employs TRBV9 and TRBJ2-2; unclear D gene. The germline V gene has CDR1 SGDLS and CDR2 YYNGEE. V dropped 2 bases and J dropped 1 base, with 6 bases sitting between them. The CDR3 runs 14 residues.

The gene calls are TRBV18 and TRBJ2-1; possibly TRBD1 for D (6 bases). V gave up 4 bases and J gave up 0 bases, with 19 bases separating them. Germline V gene data show CDR1 as KGHSH and CDR2 as LQKENI. This CDR3 comprises 18 residues. This CDR3 reads CASSRPNQRTVSYNEQFF. The CDR3 coding sequence is TGTGCCAGCTCACGCCCGAATCAGAGGACAGTCTCCTACAATGAGCAGTTCTTC.

The chain carries TRBV18 and TRBJ1-6; 8 bases match TRBD1. Germline V gene data show CDR1 as KGHSH and CDR2 as LQKENI. Unmatched junction bases numbered 6, after V lost 3 bases and J lost 8 bases. The CDR3 runs 15 residues. The CDR3 protein is CASSPLDRAHSPLHF. The CDR3 bases are TGTGCCAGCTCACCCTTGGACAGGGCCCATTCACCCCTCCACTTT.

The J gene is TRBJ2-7, the V gene TRBV5-8; D possibly corresponds to TRBD1 (5 bases). V was pared by 2 bases and J by 2 bases, with 8 bases between. Germline V lookup: CDR1 SGHTS, CDR2 YDEGEE. The CDR3 totals 13 residues. The CDR3 nucleotides read TGTGCCAGCAGCTTAAGGGGCCCCTACGAGCAGTACTTC. The encoded protein is CASSLRGPYEQYF.

The chain uses TRBV4-2 and TRBJ2-6, with TRBD2 identical over 10 bases. The CDR3 covers 19 residues. With V trimmed by 4 bases and J by 1 base, 10 bases remained unmatched. Looked up from germline, CDR1 is LGHNA and CDR2 is YNFKEQ. This chain's CDR3 is CASSRSALAGVSGANVLTF. The CDR3 region has the DNA TGTGCCAGCAGCCGGTCGGCCCTAGCGGGAGTGTCTGGGGCCAACGTCCTGACTTTC.

This chain connects TRBV3-1 (or the pseudogene TRBV3-2) to TRBJ2-7; D possibly corresponds to TRBD2 (5 bases). V gave up 6 bases and J gave up 4 bases, with 19 bases separating them. Germline values: CDR1 LGHDT, CDR2 YNNKEL (reference sequence). This CDR3 is 15 amino acids long. CDR3 amino acids: CASSPRTLLDYEQYF. CDR3 bases: TGTGCCAGCAGTCCCCGGACTCTCTTGGATTACGAGCAGTACTTC.

This clone was seen a few times. This rearrangement joins TRBV12-3 or TRBV12-4 to TRBJ2-1; weak D call: TRBD2 (6 bases). V shed 6 bases and J shed 10 bases, with 16 bases lying between them. This CDR3 spans 13 amino acids. CDR3 region: CASSRDSYSEQFF. DNA of the CDR3: TGTGCCAGCAGCCGGGACTCCTATTCCGAGCAGTTCTTC.

CDR3 nucleotide sequence: TGTGCCAGCCAACTCTTAGCGGGAGGCACCGAGCAGTACTTC. Translating it yields CASQLLAGGTEQYF. The chain is built from TRBV11-2 and TRBJ2-7; TRBD2 matches at 10 bases. The germline CDR1 and CDR2 sequences are SGHAT and FQNNGV. This CDR3 has 14 amino acids. The V segment lost 8 bases and the J segment 6 bases; nucleotides outside the gene matches: 10.

V is TRBV10-1 and J is TRBJ2-5, with no clear D. Trimming took 7 bases from V and 4 from J, leaving 13 bases between them. Germline values: CDR1 WNHNN, CDR2 SYGVQD (reference sequence). The CDR3 loop spans 13 amino acids. The CDR3 DNA follows: TGCGCCAGCACGAGAGACACCGGAGAGACCCAGTACTTC. Translated, it gives CASTRDTGETQYF.